In its sample, the clone carrying this T cell receptor beta chain was seen a few times. What it recognizes is unknown. The data stem from a study of T cells after yellow fever vaccination. On the study more broadly: SMART-Seq v4 Ultra Low Input served to prepare low-cell-number fractions.

The CDR3 is 12 residues long. CDR1 DFQATT and CDR2 SNEGSKA come from the germline V gene (reference sequence). Trimming pared 6 bases from V and 15 bases from J, leaving 21 bases between. Using its own MiXCR run on the 5' RACE reads, TCRdb lists one record per CDR3 protein. The sample has 450,000 to 650,000 distinct CDR3 sequences; 20% to 25% are singletons. Notes on the study in general: In FACS-sorted repertoires, abundant clonotypes from the bulk population could appear as contaminants. Clonotypes found in both CD4 and CD8 compartments made up a small share.

This clonotype was obtained from a man between 18 and 29 years old who received the YFV17D yellow fever vaccine. The chain employs TRBV20-1 and TRBJ1-5, with D perhaps TRBD1 (6 bases). The sequenced sample was PBMCs, obtained about 20 days after the first yellow fever vaccination. CDR3 region: CSAAPPGGQGHF. CDR3 sequence (DNA): TGCAGTGCCGCTCCCCCCGGGGGCCAAGGGCATTTT.